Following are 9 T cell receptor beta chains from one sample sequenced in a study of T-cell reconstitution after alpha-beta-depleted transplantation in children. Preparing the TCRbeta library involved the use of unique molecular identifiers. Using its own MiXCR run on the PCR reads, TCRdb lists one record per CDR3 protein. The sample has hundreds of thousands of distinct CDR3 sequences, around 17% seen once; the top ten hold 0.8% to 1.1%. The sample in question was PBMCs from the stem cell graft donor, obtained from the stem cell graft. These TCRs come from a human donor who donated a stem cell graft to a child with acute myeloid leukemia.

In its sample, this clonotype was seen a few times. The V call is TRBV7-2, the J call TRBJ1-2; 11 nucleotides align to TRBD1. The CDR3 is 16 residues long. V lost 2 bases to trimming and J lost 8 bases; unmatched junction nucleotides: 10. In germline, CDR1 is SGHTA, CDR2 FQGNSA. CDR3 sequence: CASSLPSGQGARGYTF. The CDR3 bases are TGTGCCAGCAGCTTACCCTCCGGACAGGGGGCGAGAGGCTACACCTTC.

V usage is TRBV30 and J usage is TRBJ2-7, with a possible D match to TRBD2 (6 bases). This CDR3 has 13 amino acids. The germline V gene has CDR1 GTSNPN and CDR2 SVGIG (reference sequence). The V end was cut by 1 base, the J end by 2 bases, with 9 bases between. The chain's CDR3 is CAWSAGDPYEQYF. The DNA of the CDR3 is TGTGCCTGGAGTGCGGGGGACCCCTACGAGCAGTACTTC.

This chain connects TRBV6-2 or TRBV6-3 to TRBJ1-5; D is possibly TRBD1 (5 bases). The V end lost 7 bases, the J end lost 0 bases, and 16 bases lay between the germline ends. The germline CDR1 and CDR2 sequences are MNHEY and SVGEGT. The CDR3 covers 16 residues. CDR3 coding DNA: TGTGCCAGCATGTCCTTGGGGACCGCTAGCAATCAGCCCCAGCATTTT. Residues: CASMSLGTASNQPQHF.

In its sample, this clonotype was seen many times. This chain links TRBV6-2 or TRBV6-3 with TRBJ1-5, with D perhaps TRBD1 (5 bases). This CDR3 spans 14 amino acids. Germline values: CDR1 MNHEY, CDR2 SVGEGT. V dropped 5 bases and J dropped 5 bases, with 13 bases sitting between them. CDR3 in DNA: TGTGCCAGCAGTCCCCCCTTCAGGGATCAGCCCCAGCATTTT. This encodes CASSPPFRDQPQHF.

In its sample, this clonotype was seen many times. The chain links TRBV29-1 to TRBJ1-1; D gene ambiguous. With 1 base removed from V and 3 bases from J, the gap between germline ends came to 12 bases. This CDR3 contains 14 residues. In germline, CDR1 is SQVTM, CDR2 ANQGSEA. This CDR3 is CSVEVQARYTEAFF. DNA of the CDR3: TGCAGCGTTGAAGTGCAGGCCAGATACACTGAAGCTTTCTTT.

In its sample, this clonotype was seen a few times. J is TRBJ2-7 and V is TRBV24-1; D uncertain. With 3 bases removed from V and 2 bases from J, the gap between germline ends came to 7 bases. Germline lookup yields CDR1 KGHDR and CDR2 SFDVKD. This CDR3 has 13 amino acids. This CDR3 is CATSDTLTYEQYF. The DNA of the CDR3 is TGTGCCACCAGTGATACCCTGACCTACGAGCAGTACTTC.

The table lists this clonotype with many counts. The chain's CDR3 is CASSLIVGGDVEQFF. In DNA form, the CDR3 reads TGTGCCAGCAGCTTAATTGTTGGGGGGGACGTAGAGCAGTTCTTC. This rearrangement joins TRBV7-8 to TRBJ2-1; TRBD2 matches at 7 bases. Germline CDR1 reads SGHVS; CDR2 reads FQNEAQ. With 2 bases clipped from V and 10 bases from J, the junction kept 11 bases outside the gene matches. This CDR3 has 15 residues. Variable domain in full (rest from reference TRBV7-8 and TRBJ2-1): GAGVSQSPRYKVAKRGQDVALRCDPISGHVSLFWYQQALGQGPEFLTYFQNEAQLDKSGLPSDRFFAERPEGSVSTLKIQRTQQEDSAVYLCASSLIVGGDVEQFFGPGTRLTVL.

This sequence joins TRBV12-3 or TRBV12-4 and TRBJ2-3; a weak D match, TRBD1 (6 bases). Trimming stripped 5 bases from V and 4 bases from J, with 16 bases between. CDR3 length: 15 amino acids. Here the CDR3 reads CASSTSQGRSDTQYF. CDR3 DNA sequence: TGTGCCAGCAGTACCTCACAGGGTCGCTCAGATACGCAGTATTTT.

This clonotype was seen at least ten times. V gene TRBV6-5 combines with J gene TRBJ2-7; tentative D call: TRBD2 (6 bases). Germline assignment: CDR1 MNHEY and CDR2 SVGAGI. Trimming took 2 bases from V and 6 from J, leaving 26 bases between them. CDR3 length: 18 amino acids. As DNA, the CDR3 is TGTGCCAGCAGTTACGGGGGAGCCCAGGGCCGTGGACTACTCGAGCAGTACTTC. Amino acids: CASSYGGAQGRGLLEQYF.